This T cell receptor (beta chain) was recorded in a study of T cell responses to AZD1222 COVID-19 vaccine. Study outcomes and limitations: Clonal diversity was possibly underestimated, and the donors were mostly white British, with more females.

This clone has just a few counts. Its antigen is not identified. TCRdb's table, derived via immunoSEQ multiplex PCR, lists solely in-frame clones and lacks some. The sample shows about 120,000 clones, more than 80% of them seen only once. The ends were cut back, 5 bases at V and 0 bases at J, with 7 bases in the middle. CDR3 length: 13 residues. Germline V gene sequence: CDR1 SGHVS, CDR2 FNYEAQ. The sample was peripheral blood, taken on day 0 of AZD1222 vaccination. The V gene is TRBV7-6, the J gene TRBJ1-1, with no clear D. The receptor was isolated from an adult in good health. CDR3 sequence (DNA): TGTGCCAGCAGCCGAGGAATGAACACTGAAGCTTTCTTT. The encoded protein is CASSRGMNTEAFF.